This T cell receptor beta chain was recovered during a study of blood T cell repertoires in COVID-19. On the study more broadly: Italy, Spain and the United States were the sources of the convalescent and acute COVID-19 samples. Sources were T cells, B-cell-depleted T cells, or PBMCs; the material itself was cDNA or gDNA.

The authors' processing: Amplifying reference gene primers gave estimates of nucleated cell counts. Clones were read by immunoSEQ multiplex PCR, and TCRdb kept only the in-frame ones, dropping some. V, J and clone size were drawn from that table, and D and trimming were deduced from the DNA. The sample has about 250,000 clones; around 82% are singletons. Germline CDR1 and CDR2: MGHDK and SYGVNS. V lost 4 bases, J lost 7 bases, and 17 bases lay in between. The CDR3 sequence is 15 residues long. J is TRBJ1-5 and V is TRBV25-1; possibly TRBD1 for D (6 bases). This clonotype originated in a man aged 80 or over with acute or convalescent COVID-19. The sample consisted of peripheral blood. For the CDR3, the DNA is TGTGCCAGCAGTGCTCACAGGGTGCCGTTGCAGCCCCAGCATTTT. It specifies CASSAHRVPLQPQHF.